This passage covers 17 T cell receptor beta chains from one sample sequenced in a study of T cell responses to AZD1222 COVID-19 vaccine. The table came from immunoSEQ multiplex PCR; TCRdb's copy has only in-frame clones and leaves some out. Seen here are approximately 220,000 clones, around 93% observed once, and the top ten hold approximately 1%. This material consisted of peripheral blood, taken on day 0 of MenACWY control vaccination. These receptors came from an adult in good health.

This clone was observed once. Other DNA sequences in this sample translate to the same CDR3. The chain has TRBV12-3 or TRBV12-4 and TRBJ2-2; D not resolved. Trimming pared 1 base from V and 4 bases from J, leaving 4 bases between. The CDR3 has 13 residues. This chain's CDR3 is CASSLVRTGELFF. CDR3 DNA sequence: TGTGCCAGCAGTTTAGTTCGCACCGGGGAGCTGTTTTTT.

This clone was seen only a few times. The chain is built from TRBV6-2 or TRBV6-3 and TRBJ2-2; no clear D gene. Trimming took 0 bases from V and 1 from J, leaving 12 bases between them. The CDR3 consists of 17 residues. Germline CDR1 is MNHEY and CDR2 is SVGEGT. CDR3 in DNA: TGTGCCAGCAGTTACTCGAGATACAAAAAGAACACCGGGGAGCTGTTTTTT. This sequence encodes CASSYSRYKKNTGELFF.

The chain joins TRBV4-2 to TRBJ2-7; D not resolved. The germline V gene has CDR1 LGHNA and CDR2 YNFKEQ. V lost 0 bases, J lost 4 bases, and 13 bases lay in between. The CDR3 totals 15 residues. CDR3 in DNA: TGTGCCAGCAGCCAAGAAAAGGGCAACCGGTACGAGCAGTACTTC. It codes for CASSQEKGNRYEQYF.

Turning to this clone: In the same sample, other DNA sequences code for this CDR3. The V gene is TRBV7-9, the J gene TRBJ1-1; D perhaps matches TRBD1 (6 bases). CDR3 length: 13 residues. In germline, CDR1 is SEHNR, CDR2 FQNEAQ (reference sequence). V was trimmed by 5 bases and J by 1 base, leaving 8 bases between them. CDR3 amino acids: CASSLDRNTEAFF. CDR3 nucleotides: TGTGCCAGCAGCCTGGACAGGAACACTGAAGCTTTCTTT.

V is TRBV12-3 or TRBV12-4 and J is TRBJ1-5, with 8 bases lining up with TRBD1. The trim removed 7 bases at V and 11 bases at J, leaving 7 bases unmatched. The CDR3 is 12 residues long. The CDR3 sequence: CASTGQGKSQHF. The DNA for the CDR3 is TGTGCCAGCACCGGACAGGGAAAGTCCCAGCATTTT.

The rearrangement links TRBV5-1 to TRBJ2-1; the D is unclear. Germline V gene data show CDR1 as SGHRS and CDR2 as YFSETQ. The CDR3 is made up of 12 amino acids. The V end lost 0 bases, the J end lost 8 bases, and 6 bases lay between the germline ends. CDR3 DNA sequence: TGCGCCAGCAGCTTGGGCGGTGATGAGCAGTTCTTC. As protein: CASSLGGDEQFF.

The chain uses TRBV23-1 and TRBJ1-2; 7 bases agree with TRBD1. TRBV23-1 is sorted into the ORF group, with uncertain function. The CDR3 contains 14 residues. With 4 bases clipped from V and 4 bases from J, the junction kept 6 bases outside the gene matches. In DNA form, the CDR3 reads TGCGCCAGCAGTCTCACGGACAGGATCTATGGCTACACCTTC. Its translation is CASSLTDRIYGYTF.

The rearrangement links TRBV3-1 (or the pseudogene TRBV3-2) to TRBJ1-6, with TRBD1 matching 7 bases. V lost 1 base to trimming and J lost 7 bases; unmatched junction nucleotides: 7. CDR3 length: 16 amino acids. The germline V gene encodes CDR1 LGHDT and CDR2 YNNKEL (reference sequence). The CDR3 sequence: CASSQGWGQTNSPLHF. The CDR3 DNA reads as TGTGCCAGCAGCCAAGGCTGGGGACAGACGAATTCACCCCTCCACTTT.

This chain connects TRBV5-4 to TRBJ2-1, with D possibly TRBD2 on 6 matching bases. Trimming stripped 3 bases from V and 0 bases from J, with 13 bases between. There are 16 residues in the CDR3. The germline gives CDR1 SGHNT, CDR2 YYREEE (reference sequence). CDR3 region: CASSSLGRSSYNEQFF. The DNA of the CDR3 is TGTGCCAGCAGCTCCCTGGGGAGGAGCTCCTACAATGAGCAGTTCTTC.

CDR3 loop: CASSLKFQGISNEKLFF. CDR3 nucleotides: TGTGCCAGCAGCTTAAAATTTCAGGGGATCTCTAATGAAAAACTGTTTTTT. The chain carries TRBV7-4 and TRBJ1-4, with D perhaps matching TRBD1 (6 bases). This CDR3 contains 17 residues. Germline V gene lookup returns CDR1 SGHVT and CDR2 SQSDAQ. The V end lost 2 bases, the J end lost 3 bases, and 16 bases lay between the germline ends.

This clone was seen a handful of times. The chain links TRBV9 to TRBJ1-6, with 10 bases lining up with TRBD1. The V gene end was trimmed by 4 bases and the J gene end by 12 bases; junction bases not matched to a gene: 4. CDR3 length equals 13 residues. Germline loops: CDR1 SGDLS, CDR2 YYNGEE. The CDR3: CASSPGTGEPLHF. The CDR3 DNA reads TGTGCCAGCAGCCCAGGGACAGGGGAACCCCTCCACTTT.

This rearrangement joins TRBV15 to TRBJ1-6, with no clear D. The V end lost 0 bases, the J end lost 2 bases, and 2 bases lay between the germline ends. CDR1 and CDR2 from the germline V gene are LNHNV and YYDKDF (reference sequence). This CDR3 contains 14 residues. CDR3 region: CATSRETYNSPLHF. In nucleotides, the CDR3 is TGTGCCACCAGCAGAGAGACCTATAATTCACCCCTCCACTTT.

V gene TRBV14 combines with J gene TRBJ2-4, with D unresolved. The germline V and J ends were trimmed by 1 base and 0 bases, with 10 bases remaining between them. This CDR3 comprises 16 residues. The germline gives CDR1 SGHDN, CDR2 FVKESK. Here the CDR3 reads CASSQVGGSAKNIQYF. CDR3 nucleotides: TGTGCCAGCAGCCAAGTCGGTGGATCAGCCAAAAACATTCAGTACTTC.

The DNA of the CDR3 is TGTGCCAGCAGCTTTATAGTAACAGGGGGCGTTCAGCCCCAGCATTTT. The encoded protein is CASSFIVTGGVQPQHF. The rearrangement links TRBV11-3 to TRBJ1-5, with TRBD1 identical over 9 bases. Germline V gene sequence: CDR1 SGHNT, CDR2 YENEEA. J gave up 6 bases and V 3 bases, and 9 bases lay outside the gene matches. The CDR3 spans 16 residues.

The chain combines TRBV18 with TRBJ1-1; D may be TRBD1 (5 bases). Germline V lookup: CDR1 KGHSH, CDR2 LQKENI. This CDR3 has 14 residues. Trimming left V 1 base short and J 6 bases short, with 12 bases between. The CDR3: CASSPQGVWAEAFF. CDR3 bases: TGTGCCAGCTCACCACAAGGGGTGTGGGCTGAAGCTTTCTTT.

Comment on this clone: The sample contains more than one DNA sequence encoding this CDR3. The V gene is TRBV7-2, the J gene TRBJ1-2; 7 positions agree with TRBD1. CDR3 size: 13 residues. Looked up from germline, CDR1 is SGHTA and CDR2 is FQGNSA. Trimming took 5 bases from V and 3 from J; bases not matched to a gene: 3. The CDR3 sequence: CASSRDRDYGYTF. Here the CDR3 DNA reads TGTGCCAGCAGCCGTGACAGGGACTATGGCTACACCTTC.

This clone appeared a single time. This chain connects TRBV9 to TRBJ2-3, with a weak D call TRBD2 (5 bases). CDR3 length equals 15 residues. Deletions cut 0 bases from V and 2 bases from J, with 10 bases between. Per the germline V gene, CDR1 is SGDLS and CDR2 is YYNGEE. CDR3 in DNA: TGTGCCAGCAGCGTAGGAGGGTTAGACACAGATACGCAGTATTTT. This translates into CASSVGGLDTDTQYF. Drawing the rest from reference TRBV9 and TRBJ2-3, the complete variable domain is DSGVTQTPKHLITATGQRVTLRCSPRSGDLSVYWYQQSLDQGLQFLIQYYNGEERAKGNILERFSAQQFPDLHSELNLSSLELGDSALYFCASSVGGLDTDTQYFGPGTRLTVL.